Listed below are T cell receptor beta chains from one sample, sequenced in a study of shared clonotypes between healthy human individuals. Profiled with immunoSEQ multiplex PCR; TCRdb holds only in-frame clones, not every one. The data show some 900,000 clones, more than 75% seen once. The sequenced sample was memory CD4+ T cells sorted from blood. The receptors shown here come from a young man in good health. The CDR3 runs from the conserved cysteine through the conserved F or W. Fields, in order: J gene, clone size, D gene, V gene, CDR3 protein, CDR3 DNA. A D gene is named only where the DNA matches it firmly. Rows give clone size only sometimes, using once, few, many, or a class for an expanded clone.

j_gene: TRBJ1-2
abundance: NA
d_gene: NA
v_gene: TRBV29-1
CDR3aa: CSVEDTVRNGYTF
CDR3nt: TGCAGCGTTGAAGACACAGTGCGTAATGGCTACACCTTC

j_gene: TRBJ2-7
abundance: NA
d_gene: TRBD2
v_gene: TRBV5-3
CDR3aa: CARLQGLAIYEQYF
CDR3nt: TGTGCCCGCCTACAGGGACTAGCGATCTACGAGCAGTACTTC

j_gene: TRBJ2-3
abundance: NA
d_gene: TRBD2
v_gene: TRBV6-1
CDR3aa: CASSEMPSGGMNTQYF
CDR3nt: TGTGCCAGCAGTGAAATGCCTAGCGGGGGGATGAATACGCAGTATTTT

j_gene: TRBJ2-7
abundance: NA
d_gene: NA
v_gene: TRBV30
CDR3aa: CAWSEGGYEQYF
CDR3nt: TGTGCCTGGAGTGAAGGGGGCTACGAGCAGTACTTC

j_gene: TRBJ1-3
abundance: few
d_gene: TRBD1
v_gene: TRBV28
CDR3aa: CASSSLQGAAGNTIYF
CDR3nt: TGTGCCAGCAGTTCCCTACAGGGGGCAGCTGGAAACACCATATATTTT

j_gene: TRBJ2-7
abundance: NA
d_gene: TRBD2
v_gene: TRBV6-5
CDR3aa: CASSRLAGAPYEQYF
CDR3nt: TGTGCCAGCAGCCGACTAGCGGGAGCCCCCTACGAGCAGTACTTC

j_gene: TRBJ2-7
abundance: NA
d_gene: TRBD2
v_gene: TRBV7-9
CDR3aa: CASSLVPSGSYEQYF
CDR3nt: TGTGCCAGCAGCTTAGTTCCGAGCGGGAGCTACGAGCAGTACTTC

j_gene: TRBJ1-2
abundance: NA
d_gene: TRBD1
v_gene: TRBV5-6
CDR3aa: CASSIGQGGDYGYTF
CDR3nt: TGTGCCAGCAGCATTGGACAGGGTGGAGACTATGGCTACACCTTC

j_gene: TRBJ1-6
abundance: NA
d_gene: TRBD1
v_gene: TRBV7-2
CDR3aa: CASSLRQGARNSPLHF
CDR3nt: TGTGCCAGCAGCCTGAGACAGGGGGCGCGCAATTCACCCCTCCACTTT

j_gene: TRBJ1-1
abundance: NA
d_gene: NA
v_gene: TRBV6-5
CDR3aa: CASSTVGGRYTEAFF
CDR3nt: TGTGCCAGCAGTACCGTAGGGGGGCGGTACACTGAAGCTTTCTTT

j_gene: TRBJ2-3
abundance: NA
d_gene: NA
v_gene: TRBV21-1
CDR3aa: CASTHGQGTDTQYF
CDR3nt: TGTGCCAGCACTCATGGACAGGGTACAGATACGCAGTATTTT

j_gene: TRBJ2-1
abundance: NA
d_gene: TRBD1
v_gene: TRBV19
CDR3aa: CASRDPGQGRNEQFF
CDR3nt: TGTGCCTCCCGGGATCCGGGACAGGGTAGAAATGAGCAGTTCTTC

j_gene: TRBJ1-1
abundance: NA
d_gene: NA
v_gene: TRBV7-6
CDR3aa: CASSLRAELNTEAFF
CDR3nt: TGTGCCAGCAGCTTAAGGGCAGAACTGAACACTGAAGCTTTCTTT

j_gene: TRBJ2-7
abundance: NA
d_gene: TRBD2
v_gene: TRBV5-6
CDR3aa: CASSPLGTSNYEQYF
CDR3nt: TGTGCCAGCAGCCCATTGGGGACTAGCAACTACGAGCAGTACTTC

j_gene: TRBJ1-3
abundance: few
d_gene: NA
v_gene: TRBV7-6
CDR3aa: CASSLGWGSSGNTIYF
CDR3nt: TGTGCCAGCAGCTTAGGGTGGGGCAGCTCTGGAAACACCATATATTTT

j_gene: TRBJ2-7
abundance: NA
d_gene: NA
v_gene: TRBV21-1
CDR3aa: CASSKEARSASYEQYF
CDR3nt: TGTGCCAGCAGCAAAGAGGCCAGGAGTGCATCCTACGAGCAGTACTTC

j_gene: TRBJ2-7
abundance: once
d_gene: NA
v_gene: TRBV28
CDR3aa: CATVVGGSYEQYF
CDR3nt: TGTGCCACCGTCGTGGGGGGCTCCTACGAGCAGTACTTC

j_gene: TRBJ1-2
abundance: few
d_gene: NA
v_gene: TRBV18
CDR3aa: CASSPREGEGYGYTF
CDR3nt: TGTGCCAGCTCACCACGGGAGGGGGAAGGCTATGGCTACACCTTC

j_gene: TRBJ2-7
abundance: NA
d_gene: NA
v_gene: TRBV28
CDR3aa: CASKPTWGRTLSYEQYF
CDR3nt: TGTGCCAGCAAACCGACTTGGGGTCGGACCCTCTCCTACGAGCAGTACTTC

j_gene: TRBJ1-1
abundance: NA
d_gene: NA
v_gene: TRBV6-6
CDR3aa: CASSLQRAEAFF
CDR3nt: TGTGCCAGCAGCTTACAGAGGGCTGAAGCTTTCTTT

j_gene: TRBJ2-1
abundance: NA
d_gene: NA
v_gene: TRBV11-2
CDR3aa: CASSSLMAPEQFF
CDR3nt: TGTGCCAGCAGCTCCCTAATGGCGCCCGAGCAGTTCTTC

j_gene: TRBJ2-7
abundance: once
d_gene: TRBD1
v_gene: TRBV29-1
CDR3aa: CSVSTGGNYEQYF
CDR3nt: TGCAGCGTCTCGACAGGGGGGAACTACGAGCAGTACTTC

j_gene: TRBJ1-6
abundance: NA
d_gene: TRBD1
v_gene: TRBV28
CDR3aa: CASSPTDRAGSPLHF
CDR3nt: TGTGCCAGCAGTCCCACGGACAGGGCAGGTTCACCCCTCCACTTT

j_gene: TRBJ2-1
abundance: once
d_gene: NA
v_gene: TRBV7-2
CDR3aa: CASSYSRGGINEQFF
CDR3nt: TGTGCCAGCAGCTATAGCAGGGGAGGGATCAATGAGCAGTTCTTC

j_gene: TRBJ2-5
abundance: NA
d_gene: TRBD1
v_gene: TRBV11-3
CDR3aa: CASSLRTGLGETQYF
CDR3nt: TGTGCCAGCAGCTTAAGGACAGGCCTTGGGGAGACCCAGTACTTC

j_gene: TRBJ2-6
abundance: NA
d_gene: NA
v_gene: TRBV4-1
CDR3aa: CASSHLRAGANVLTF
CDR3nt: TGCGCCAGCAGCCACTTGAGGGCTGGGGCCAACGTCCTGACTTTC

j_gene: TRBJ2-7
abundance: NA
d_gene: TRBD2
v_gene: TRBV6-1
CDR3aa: CATRASGAYEQYF
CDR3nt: TGTGCCACCAGGGCCAGCGGGGCCTACGAGCAGTACTTC

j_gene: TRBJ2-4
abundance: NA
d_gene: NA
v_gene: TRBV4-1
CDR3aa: CASSQGYGSGYIQYF
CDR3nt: TGCGCCAGCAGCCAAGGGTACGGGAGTGGGTACATTCAGTACTTC

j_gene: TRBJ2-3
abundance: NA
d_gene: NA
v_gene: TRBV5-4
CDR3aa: CASSSDGNTDTQYF
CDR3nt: TGTGCCAGCAGCTCCGACGGAAACACAGATACGCAGTATTTT

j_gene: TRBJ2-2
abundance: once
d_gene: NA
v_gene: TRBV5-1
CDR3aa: CASSLVAGATSGELFF
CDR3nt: TGCGCCAGCAGCTTGGTTGCGGGGGCCACTAGCGGGGAGCTGTTTTTT

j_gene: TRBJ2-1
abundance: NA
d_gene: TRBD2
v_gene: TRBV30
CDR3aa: CAWNGGVNEQFF
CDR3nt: TGTGCCTGGAATGGGGGGGTAAATGAGCAGTTCTTC

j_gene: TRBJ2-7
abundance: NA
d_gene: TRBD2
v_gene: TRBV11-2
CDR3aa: CASSLDVSGTSRYEQYF
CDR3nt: TGTGCCAGCAGCTTAGACGTTTCCGGGACTAGTCGCTACGAGCAGTACTTC

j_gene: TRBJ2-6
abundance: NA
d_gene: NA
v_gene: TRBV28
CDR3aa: CASTLSGQGPTGANVLTF
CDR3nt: TGTGCCAGCACCCTCTCTGGCCAAGGGCCCACTGGGGCCAACGTCCTGACTTTC

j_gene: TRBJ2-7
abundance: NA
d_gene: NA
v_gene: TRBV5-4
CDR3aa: CASSSQGLSYEQYF
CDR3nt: TGTGCCAGCAGTTCTCAGGGACTCTCCTACGAGCAGTACTTC

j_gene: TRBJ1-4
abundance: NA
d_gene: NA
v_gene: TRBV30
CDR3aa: CACRGNEKLFF
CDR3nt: TGTGCCTGCCGAGGGAATGAAAAACTGTTTTTT